These 10 T cell receptor beta chains came from one sample sequenced in a study of T cell responses to AZD1222 COVID-19 vaccine. Sequenced by immunoSEQ multiplex PCR; TCRdb stores in-frame clones only, minus some. The data show around 140,000 clones, roughly 85% seen once. Source: peripheral blood, taken 28 days after the second dose of the MenACWY control vaccine. The origin of the receptors is an adult who received the MenACWY meningococcal vaccine as a control.

This clone has a single count. The chain is built from TRBV5-1 and TRBJ2-5, with 7 bases that match TRBD2. J was trimmed by 3 bases and V by 4 bases; bases with no gene match: 9. The CDR3 extends over 15 amino acids. Germline values: CDR1 SGHRS, CDR2 YFSETQ. CDR3 in DNA: TGCGCCAGCAGCCTGGTGAGGGGAGGGAAAGAGACCCAGTACTTC. Its protein is CASSLVRGGKETQYF.

The genes are TRBV6-7 and TRBJ1-2; D ambiguous. TRBV6-7 counts as an open reading frame of uncertain function. The CDR3 length is 13 residues. V was pared by 3 bases and J by 3 bases, with 8 bases between. CDR3 sequence (DNA): TGTGCCAGCAGTTATAACAGTTACTATGGCTACACCTTC. Amino acids: CASSYNSYYGYTF.

This chain uses TRBV5-5 with TRBJ2-2; 10 nucleotides line up with TRBD2. The CDR3 totals 18 residues. Losses at the gene ends were 4 bases for V and 0 bases for J; bases not matched to a gene: 9. The germline gives CDR1 SGHKS, CDR2 YYEKEE (reference sequence). The CDR3 protein is CASSLGVLAGANTGELFF. As DNA, the CDR3 is TGTGCCAGCAGCCTGGGGGTGCTAGCGGGGGCGAACACCGGGGAGCTGTTTTTT.

This clone was found once. The genes are TRBV3-1 (or the pseudogene TRBV3-2) and TRBJ2-1, with 14 nucleotides matching TRBD2. Losses at the gene ends were 3 bases for V and 8 bases for J; bases not matched to a gene: 12. The length of the CDR3 is 18 residues. CDR1 LGHDT and CDR2 YNNKEL come from the germline V gene (reference sequence). CDR3 residues: CASSHRRGLAGVGYEQFF. In DNA, the CDR3 is TGTGCCAGCAGCCACCGACGGGGACTAGCGGGAGTGGGCTATGAGCAGTTCTTC.

This clone was detected only once. CDR3: CASSHPPPQGGYTF. CDR3 DNA sequence: TGTGCCAGCAGTCACCCACCCCCCCAAGGAGGCTACACCTTC. The chain links TRBV7-3 to TRBJ1-2; D not resolved. Looked up from germline, CDR1 is SGHTA and CDR2 is FQGTGA. The CDR3 consists of 14 residues. Trimming took off 6 bases at V and 8 bases at J, with 19 bases between the two ends. Full variable domain (missing parts from reference TRBV7-3 and TRBJ1-2): GAGVSQTPSNKVTEKGKYVELRCDPISGHTALYWYRQSLGQGPEFLIYFQGTGAADDSGLPNDRFFAVRPEGSVSTLKIQRTERGDSAVYLCASSHPPPQGGYTFGSGTRLTVV.

V and J are TRBV6-5 and TRBJ1-1; D not resolved. Germline V gene lookup returns CDR1 MNHEY and CDR2 SVGAGI. V lost 6 bases, J lost 4 bases, and 12 bases lay in between. This CDR3 has 13 residues. In DNA form, the CDR3 reads TGTGCCAGCAGCCCCCGTCTTCGCACTGAAGCTTTCTTT. This translates into CASSPRLRTEAFF.

The chain joins TRBV5-5 to TRBJ1-2; the D gene is possibly TRBD1 (5 bases). The CDR3 loop spans 12 amino acids. The germline V gene has CDR1 SGHKS and CDR2 YYEKEE (reference sequence). V was shortened by 5 bases and J by 7 bases, with 12 bases between the two germline ends. The CDR3 region is CASRRGWGGYTF. The DNA of the CDR3 is TGTGCCAGCAGGAGGGGATGGGGTGGCTACACCTTC.

This clone was detected only once. The chain links TRBV7-9 to TRBJ1-3; D might be TRBD1 (5 bases). The CDR3 spans 16 residues. V was clipped by 5 bases and J by 2 bases, with 16 bases between them. Per the germline V gene, CDR1 is SEHNR and CDR2 is FQNEAQ (reference sequence). CDR3 sequence reads: CASSLGGASAGNTIYF. The CDR3 DNA reads TGTGCCAGCAGCCTCGGAGGGGCTTCGGCTGGAAACACCATATATTTT.

V usage is TRBV7-2 and J usage is TRBJ1-5, with D uncertain. This CDR3 is 13 amino acids long. V was shortened by 7 bases and J by 6 bases, with 13 bases between the two germline ends. The germline V gene has CDR1 SGHTA and CDR2 FQGNSA. The CDR3 reads CASTLMDGQPQHF. CDR3 nucleotide sequence: TGTGCCAGCACCCTCATGGACGGTCAGCCCCAGCATTTT.

V and J are TRBV9 and TRBJ2-3; D is possibly TRBD2 (6 bases). With 4 bases removed from V and 4 bases from J, the gap between germline ends came to 13 bases. The CDR3 runs to 14 residues. Germline V gives CDR1 SGDLS, CDR2 YYNGEE. CDR3 loop: CASSTILASDTQYF. CDR3 bases: TGTGCCAGCAGCACTATACTAGCCTCAGATACGCAGTATTTT.